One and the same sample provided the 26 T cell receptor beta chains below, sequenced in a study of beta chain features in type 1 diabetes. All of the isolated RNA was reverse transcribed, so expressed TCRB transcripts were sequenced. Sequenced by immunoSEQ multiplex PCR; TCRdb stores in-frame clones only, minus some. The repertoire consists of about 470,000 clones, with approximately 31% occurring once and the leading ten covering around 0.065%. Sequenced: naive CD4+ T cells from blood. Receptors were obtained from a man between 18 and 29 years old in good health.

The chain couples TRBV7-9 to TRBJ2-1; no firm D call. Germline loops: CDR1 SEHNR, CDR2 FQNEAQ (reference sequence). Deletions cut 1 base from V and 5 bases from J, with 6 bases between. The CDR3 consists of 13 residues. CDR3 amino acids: CASSLVGHNEQFF. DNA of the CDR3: TGTGCCAGCAGCTTAGTGGGCCACAATGAGCAGTTCTTC.

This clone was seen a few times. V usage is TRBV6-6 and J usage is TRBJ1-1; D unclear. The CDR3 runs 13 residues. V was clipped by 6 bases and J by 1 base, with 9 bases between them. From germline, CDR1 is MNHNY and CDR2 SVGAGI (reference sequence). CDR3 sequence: CASRATENTEAFF. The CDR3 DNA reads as TGTGCCAGCAGGGCTACAGAGAACACTGAAGCTTTCTTT.

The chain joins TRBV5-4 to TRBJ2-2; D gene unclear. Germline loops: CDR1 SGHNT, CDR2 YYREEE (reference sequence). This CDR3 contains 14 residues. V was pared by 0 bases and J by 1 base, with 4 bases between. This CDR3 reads CASSLDKNTGELFF. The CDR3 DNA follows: TGTGCCAGCAGCTTGGACAAGAACACCGGGGAGCTGTTTTTT.

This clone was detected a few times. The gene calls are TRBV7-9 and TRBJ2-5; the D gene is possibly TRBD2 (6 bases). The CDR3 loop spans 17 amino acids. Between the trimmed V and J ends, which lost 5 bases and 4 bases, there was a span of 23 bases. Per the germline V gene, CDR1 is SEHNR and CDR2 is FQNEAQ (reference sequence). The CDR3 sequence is CASSPPSFVFGGETQYF. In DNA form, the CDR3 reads TGTGCCAGCAGCCCTCCGAGTTTTGTTTTCGGGGGAGAGACCCAGTACTTC.

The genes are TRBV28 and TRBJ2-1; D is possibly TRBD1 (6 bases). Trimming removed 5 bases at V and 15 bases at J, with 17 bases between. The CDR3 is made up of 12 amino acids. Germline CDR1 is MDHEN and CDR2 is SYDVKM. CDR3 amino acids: CASSPYAGTRFF. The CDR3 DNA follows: TGTGCCAGCAGTCCCTATGCTGGGACACGGTTCTTC.

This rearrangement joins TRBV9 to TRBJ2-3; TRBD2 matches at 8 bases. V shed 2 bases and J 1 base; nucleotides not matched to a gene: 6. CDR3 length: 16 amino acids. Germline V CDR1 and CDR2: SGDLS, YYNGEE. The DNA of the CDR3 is TGTGCCAGCAGCGTCCCAGCGGGAGCCGGCACAGATACGCAGTATTTT. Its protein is CASSVPAGAGTDTQYF.

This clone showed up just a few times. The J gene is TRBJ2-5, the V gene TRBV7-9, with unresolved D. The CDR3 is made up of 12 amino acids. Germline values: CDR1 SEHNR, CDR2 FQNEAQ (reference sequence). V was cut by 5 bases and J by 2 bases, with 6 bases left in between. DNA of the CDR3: TGTGCCAGCAGCCTCCGGCAAGAGACCCAGTACTTC. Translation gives CASSLRQETQYF.

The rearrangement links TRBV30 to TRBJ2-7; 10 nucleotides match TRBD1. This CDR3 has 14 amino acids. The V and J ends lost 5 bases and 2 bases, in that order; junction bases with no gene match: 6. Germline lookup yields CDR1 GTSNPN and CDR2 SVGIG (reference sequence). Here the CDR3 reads CAWDEDRGTYEQYF. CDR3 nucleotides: TGTGCCTGGGACGAGGACAGGGGGACCTACGAGCAGTACTTC.

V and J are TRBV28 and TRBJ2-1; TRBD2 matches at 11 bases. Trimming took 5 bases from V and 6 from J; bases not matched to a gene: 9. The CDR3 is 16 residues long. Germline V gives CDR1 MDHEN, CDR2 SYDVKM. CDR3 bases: TGTGCCAGCAGTACCCCACTAGCGGGAGTCGGCAATGAGCAGTTCTTC. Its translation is CASSTPLAGVGNEQFF.

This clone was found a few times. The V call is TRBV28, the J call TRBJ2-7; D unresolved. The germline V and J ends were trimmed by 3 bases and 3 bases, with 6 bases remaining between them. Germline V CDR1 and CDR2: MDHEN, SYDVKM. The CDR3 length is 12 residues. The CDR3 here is CASSFRFYEQYF. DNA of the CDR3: TGTGCCAGCAGTTTTAGGTTCTACGAGCAGTACTTC.

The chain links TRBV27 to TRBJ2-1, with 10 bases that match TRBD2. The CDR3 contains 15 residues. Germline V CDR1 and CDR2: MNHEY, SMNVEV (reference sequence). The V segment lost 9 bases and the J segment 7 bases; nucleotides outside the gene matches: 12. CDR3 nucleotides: TGTGCCAGTCTAGGGGGACTAGCGTATCATAATGAGCAGTTCTTC. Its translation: CASLGGLAYHNEQFF.

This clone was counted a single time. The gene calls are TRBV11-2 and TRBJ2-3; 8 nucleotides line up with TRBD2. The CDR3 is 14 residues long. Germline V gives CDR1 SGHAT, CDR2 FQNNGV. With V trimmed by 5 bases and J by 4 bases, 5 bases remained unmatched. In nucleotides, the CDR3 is TGTGCCAGCAGCCCCGGACTAGCCGCAGATACGCAGTATTTT. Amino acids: CASSPGLAADTQYF.

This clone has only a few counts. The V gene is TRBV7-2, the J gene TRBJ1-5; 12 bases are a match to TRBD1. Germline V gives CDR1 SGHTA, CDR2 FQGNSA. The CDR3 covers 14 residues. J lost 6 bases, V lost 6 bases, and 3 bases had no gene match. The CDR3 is CASSRDRGPQPQHF. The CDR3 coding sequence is TGTGCCAGCAGTCGGGACAGGGGGCCTCAGCCCCAGCATTTT.

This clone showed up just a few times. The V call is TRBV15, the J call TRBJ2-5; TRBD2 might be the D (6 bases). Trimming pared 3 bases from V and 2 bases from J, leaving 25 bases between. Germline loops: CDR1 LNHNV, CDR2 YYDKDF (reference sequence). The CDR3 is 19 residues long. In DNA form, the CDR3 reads TGTGCCACCAGCAGCGAGCCGGGGTGGCTCGGTAGCGGACAAGAGACCCAGTACTTC. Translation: CATSSEPGWLGSGQETQYF.

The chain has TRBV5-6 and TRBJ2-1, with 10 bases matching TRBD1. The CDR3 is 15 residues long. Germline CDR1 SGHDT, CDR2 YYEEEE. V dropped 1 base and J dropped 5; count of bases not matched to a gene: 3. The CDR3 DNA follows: TGTGCCAGCAGCTTGAGACAGGGGGCGGACAATGAGCAGTTCTTC. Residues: CASSLRQGADNEQFF.

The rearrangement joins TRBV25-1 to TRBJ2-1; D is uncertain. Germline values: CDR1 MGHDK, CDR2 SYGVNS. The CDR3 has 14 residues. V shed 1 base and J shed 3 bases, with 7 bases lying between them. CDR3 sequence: CASSELDGYNEQFF. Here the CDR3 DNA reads TGTGCCAGCAGTGAATTGGACGGCTACAATGAGCAGTTCTTC.

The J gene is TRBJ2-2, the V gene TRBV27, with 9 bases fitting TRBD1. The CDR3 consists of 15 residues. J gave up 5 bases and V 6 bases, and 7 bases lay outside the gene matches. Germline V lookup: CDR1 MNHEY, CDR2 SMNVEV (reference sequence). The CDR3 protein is CASRSGTGWTGELFF. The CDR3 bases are TGTGCCAGCAGGTCCGGGACAGGGTGGACCGGGGAGCTGTTTTTT.

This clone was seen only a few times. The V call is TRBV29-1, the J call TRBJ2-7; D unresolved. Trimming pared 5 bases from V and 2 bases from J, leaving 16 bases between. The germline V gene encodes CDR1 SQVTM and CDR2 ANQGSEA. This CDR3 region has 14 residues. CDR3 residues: CSVLMALPPYEQYF. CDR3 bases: TGCAGCGTTCTAATGGCACTACCCCCCTACGAGCAGTACTTC.

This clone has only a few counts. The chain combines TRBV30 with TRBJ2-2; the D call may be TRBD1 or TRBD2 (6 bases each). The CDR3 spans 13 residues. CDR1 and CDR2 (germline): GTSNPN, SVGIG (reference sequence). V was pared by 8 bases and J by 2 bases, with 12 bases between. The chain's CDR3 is CAGGTPNTGELFF. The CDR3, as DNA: TGTGCCGGCGGGACACCTAACACCGGGGAGCTGTTTTTT.

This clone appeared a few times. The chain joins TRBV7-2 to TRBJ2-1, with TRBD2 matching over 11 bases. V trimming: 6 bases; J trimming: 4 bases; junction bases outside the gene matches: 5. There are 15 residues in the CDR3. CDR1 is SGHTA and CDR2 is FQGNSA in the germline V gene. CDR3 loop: CASSVAGGTYNEQFF. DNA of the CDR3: TGTGCCAGCAGTGTAGCGGGAGGGACTTACAATGAGCAGTTCTTC.

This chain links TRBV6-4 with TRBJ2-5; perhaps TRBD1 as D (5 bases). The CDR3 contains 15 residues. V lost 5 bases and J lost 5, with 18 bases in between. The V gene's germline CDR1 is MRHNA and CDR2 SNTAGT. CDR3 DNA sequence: TGTGCCAGCAGTTCCAGGGTATGGGTTTGGGAGACCCAGTACTTC. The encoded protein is CASSSRVWVWETQYF.

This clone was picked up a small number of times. The CDR3 region has the DNA TGTGCCAGCAGTTTATTATACGGAAAACTGTTTTTT. It translates to CASSLLYGKLFF. The chain carries TRBV28 and TRBJ1-4, with D unresolved. With 1 base removed from V and 10 bases from J, the gap between germline ends came to 7 bases. This CDR3 is 12 amino acids long. From germline, CDR1 is MDHEN and CDR2 SYDVKM.

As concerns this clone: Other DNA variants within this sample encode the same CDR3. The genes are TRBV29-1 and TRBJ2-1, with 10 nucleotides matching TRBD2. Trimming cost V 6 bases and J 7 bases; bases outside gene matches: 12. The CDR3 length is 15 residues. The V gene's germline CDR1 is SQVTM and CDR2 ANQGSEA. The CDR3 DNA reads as TGCAGCGTCGCCCCGGGACTAGCGCGTCGGAATGAGCAGTTCTTC. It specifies CSVAPGLARRNEQFF.

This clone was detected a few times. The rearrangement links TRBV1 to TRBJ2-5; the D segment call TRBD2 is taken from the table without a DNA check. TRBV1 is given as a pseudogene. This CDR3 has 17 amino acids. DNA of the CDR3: TGCACCAGCAGCCAAGTGAGACTAGCGCTGTACCAAGAGACCCAGTACTTC. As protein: CTSSQVRLALYQETQYF.

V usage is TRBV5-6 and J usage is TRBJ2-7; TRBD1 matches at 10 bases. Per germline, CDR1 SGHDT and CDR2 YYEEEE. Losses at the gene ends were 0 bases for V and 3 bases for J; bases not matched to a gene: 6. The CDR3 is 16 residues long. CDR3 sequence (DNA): TGTGCCAGCAGCTTGGGTTTGGGACAGGGGTTCTACGAGCAGTACTTC. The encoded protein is CASSLGLGQGFYEQYF.

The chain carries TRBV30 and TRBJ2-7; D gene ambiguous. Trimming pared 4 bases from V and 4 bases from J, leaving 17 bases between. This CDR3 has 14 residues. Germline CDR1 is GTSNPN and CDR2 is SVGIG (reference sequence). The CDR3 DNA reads TGTGCCTGGAAGGTTGACCCCTGGCGGTACGAGCAGTACTTC. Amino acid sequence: CAWKVDPWRYEQYF. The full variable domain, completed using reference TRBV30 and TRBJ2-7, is SQTIHQWPATLVQPVGSPLSLECTVEGTSNPNLYWYRQAAGRGLQLLFYSVGIGQISSEVPQNLSASRPQDRQFILSSKKLLLSDSGFYLCAWKVDPWRYEQYFGPGTRLTVT.